These 20 T cell receptor beta chains came from one sample sequenced in a study of technical replicates of blood from a handful of donors. The data were produced by immunoSEQ multiplex PCR, yet TCRdb's version contains in-frame clones alone and is incomplete. The repertoire has about 76,000 clones, approximately 94% of them found once; the top ten carry over 0.35%. The sample was T cells isolated from PBMCs. The receptor source for this set is a human donor in good health.

The rearrangement links TRBV7-2 to TRBJ2-3; D is unclear. Trimming pared 5 bases from V and 5 bases from J, leaving 8 bases between. The CDR3 spans 12 residues. Germline lookup yields CDR1 SGHTA and CDR2 FQGNSA. In DNA, the CDR3 is TGTGCCAGCAGCCAGCGTCAAGATACGCAGTATTTT. Translation gives CASSQRQDTQYF.

This chain uses TRBV9 with TRBJ1-1; D unresolved. Germline values: CDR1 SGDLS, CDR2 YYNGEE. This CDR3 spans 14 amino acids. The V end was cut by 3 bases, the J end by 0 bases, with 9 bases between. In DNA, the CDR3 is TGTGCCAGCAGCGAAAGAGTGTTGAACACTGAAGCTTTCTTT. Residues: CASSERVLNTEAFF.

The J gene is TRBJ2-7, the V gene TRBV13; D might be TRBD1 (8 bases). The germline V and J ends were trimmed by 5 bases and 2 bases, with 16 bases remaining between them. Germline V gene sequence: CDR1 PRHDT, CDR2 FYEKMQ (reference sequence). The CDR3 length is 15 residues. The chain's CDR3 is CASSPRTGRAYEQYF. The CDR3 nucleotides are TGTGCCAGCAGCCCACGGACAGGGAGGGCCTACGAGCAGTACTTC.

The gene calls are TRBV10-2 and TRBJ1-1, with D possibly being TRBD1 (5 bases). The CDR3 has 13 residues. Trimming took 6 bases from V and 4 from J, leaving 12 bases between them. Germline V gives CDR1 WSHSY, CDR2 SAAADI. Written as DNA, the CDR3 is TGCGCCAGCAGGGGGGGTATGAGCACTGAAGCTTTCTTT. It codes for CASRGGMSTEAFF.

The rearrangement uses TRBV2 and TRBJ2-6, with D possibly TRBD1 on 6 matching bases. V lost 6 bases and J 5 bases, leaving 14 bases between the germline ends. The CDR3 is made up of 15 amino acids. Germline V gene sequence: CDR1 SNHLY, CDR2 FYNNEI. The CDR3 region is CASRPTGHWANVLTF. The CDR3 DNA sequence: TGTGCCAGCAGACCTACAGGGCACTGGGCCAACGTCCTGACTTTC.

The chain employs TRBV11-3 and TRBJ2-7, with 8 nucleotides matching TRBD1. V shed 1 base, J shed 4 bases, and the junction held 9 bases outside the gene matches. CDR1 and CDR2 (germline): SGHNT, YENEEA. The CDR3 totals 16 residues. In DNA form, the CDR3 reads TGTGCCAGCAGCTTAGCCCCCGGGACAGGTGATTACGAGCAGTACTTC. It is translated as CASSLAPGTGDYEQYF.

The chain has TRBV11-3 and TRBJ1-1, with 8 bases lining up with TRBD1. CDR1 and CDR2 (germline): SGHNT, YENEEA. This CDR3 spans 14 amino acids. V trimming: 6 bases; J trimming: 7 bases; junction bases outside the gene matches: 10. The CDR3 coding sequence is TGTGCCAGCAGAAGGGACAGGCGCTTTGGTGAAGCTTTCTTT. As protein: CASRRDRRFGEAFF.

The J gene is TRBJ1-5, the V gene TRBV9; 7 bases are shared with TRBD1. Germline CDR1 is SGDLS and CDR2 is YYNGEE. The V segment lost 8 bases and the J segment 6 bases; nucleotides outside the gene matches: 2. This CDR3 contains 11 residues. The CDR3 sequence is CARDRPQPQHF. In nucleotides, the CDR3 is TGTGCCAGGGACAGGCCTCAGCCCCAGCATTTT.

The chain combines TRBV7-2 with TRBJ1-2; 8 nucleotides line up with TRBD1. CDR3 length: 14 residues. Trimming cost V 1 base and J 8 bases; bases outside gene matches: 6. Germline V gene data show CDR1 as SGHTA and CDR2 as FQGNSA. The CDR3: CASSLVQGARGYTF. In DNA form, the CDR3 reads TGTGCCAGCAGCTTAGTTCAGGGGGCGCGCGGCTACACCTTC.

The chain couples TRBV4-3 to TRBJ2-2; 7 bases are a match to TRBD2. The CDR3 contains 18 residues. CDR1 and CDR2 (germline): LGHNA, YSLEER. Trimming took 0 bases from V and 6 from J; bases not matched to a gene: 13. This CDR3 is CASSQDPLGRGRAGELFF. CDR3 in DNA: TGCGCCAGCAGCCAAGATCCCCTAGGGAGGGGAAGAGCCGGGGAGCTGTTTTTT.

The chain combines TRBV7-2 with TRBJ2-3; 11 bases line up with TRBD2. The CDR3 totals 16 residues. Germline V gene lookup returns CDR1 SGHTA and CDR2 FQGNSA. V lost 5 bases and J lost 2; bases outside the gene matches: 6. The CDR3 reads CASSPGLAGITDTQYF. CDR3 in DNA: TGTGCCAGCAGCCCTGGACTAGCGGGTATCACAGATACGCAGTATTTT. Supplemented by reference TRBV7-2 and TRBJ2-3, the full variable domain reads GAGVSQSPSNKVTEKGKDVELRCDPISGHTALYWYRQSLGQGLEFLIYFQGNSAPDKSGLPSDRFSAERTGGSVSTLTIQRTQQEDSAVYLCASSPGLAGITDTQYFGPGTRLTVL.

The chain carries TRBV10-3 and TRBJ2-1, with D maybe TRBD2 (5 bases). CDR3 length: 16 amino acids. In germline, CDR1 is ENHRY, CDR2 SYGVKD. V gave up 4 bases and J gave up 0 bases, with 13 bases separating them. The DNA of the CDR3 is TGTGCCATCAGTGGTCCGGGAAACGGCTCCTACAATGAGCAGTTCTTC. Encoded protein: CAISGPGNGSYNEQFF.

The chain is built from TRBV4-3 and TRBJ2-1; 7 bases map to TRBD1. This CDR3 is built from 17 residues. Trimming cost V 2 bases and J 2 bases; bases outside gene matches: 9. Germline V gives CDR1 LGHNA, CDR2 YSLEER. The CDR3 DNA sequence: TGCGCCAGCAGCCAACTTTTTTCCGGGACAGCCTACAATGAGCAGTTCTTC. Encoded protein: CASSQLFSGTAYNEQFF.

A single count supports this clone. The chain recombines TRBV11-2 with TRBJ1-5, with no clear D. Trimming pared 0 bases from V and 0 bases from J, leaving 6 bases between. The CDR3 is 15 residues long. Looked up from germline, CDR1 is SGHAT and CDR2 is FQNNGV. The CDR3 region has the DNA TGTGCCAGCAGCTTAGACGGGTATAGCAATCAGCCCCAGCATTTT. Encoded protein: CASSLDGYSNQPQHF.

The chain joins TRBV5-1 to TRBJ2-7; 9 nucleotides match TRBD1. CDR3 size: 14 residues. CDR1 is SGHRS and CDR2 is YFSETQ in the germline V gene. Losses at the gene ends were 5 bases for V and 2 bases for J; bases not matched to a gene: 5. The CDR3 loop reads CASSWTGATYEQYF. The CDR3 DNA reads as TGCGCCAGCAGTTGGACAGGGGCCACCTACGAGCAGTACTTC.

The rearrangement joins TRBV5-5 to TRBJ2-7, with a possible D match to TRBD1 (5 bases). The CDR3 extends over 15 amino acids. Germline V lookup: CDR1 SGHKS, CDR2 YYEKEE (reference sequence). V dropped 0 bases and J dropped 6 bases, with 16 bases sitting between them. The DNA for the CDR3 is TGTGCCAGCAGCTTGGAGGGGCAGGGCAGCCTCGAGCAGTACTTC. It specifies CASSLEGQGSLEQYF.

V is TRBV6-1 and J is TRBJ2-1; 13 bases line up with TRBD2. Germline trimming cut 3 bases from V and 2 bases from J; bases unmatched to any gene: 4. Germline V gene data show CDR1 as MNHNS and CDR2 as SASEGT. The CDR3 covers 17 residues. The CDR3 DNA reads as TGTGCCAGCAGTGAGGGACTAGCGGGAACAGCCTACAATGAGCAGTTCTTC. It translates to CASSEGLAGTAYNEQFF.

The rearrangement links TRBV7-8 to TRBJ1-5, with TRBD1 matching over 9 bases. CDR3 length: 15 amino acids. The J segment lost 6 bases and the V segment lost 0 bases, leaving 3 bases of the junction unmatched. The germline CDR1 and CDR2 sequences are SGHVS and FQNEAQ. CDR3 coding DNA: TGTGCCAGCAGCTTAGCCCTACAGGGGGCTCAGCCCCAGCATTTT. Residues: CASSLALQGAQPQHF.

This clone was observed once. The gene calls are TRBV27 and TRBJ1-1, with TRBD1 identical over 7 bases. The CDR3 contains 17 residues. Trimming cost V 5 bases and J 5 bases; bases outside gene matches: 17. Looked up from germline, CDR1 is MNHEY and CDR2 is SMNVEV (reference sequence). The chain's CDR3 is CASSPDRQGYGNTEAFF. The CDR3 nucleotides are TGTGCCAGCAGTCCAGACAGACAGGGTTATGGGAATACTGAAGCTTTCTTT.

This clone was seen more than once but under ten times. The chain employs TRBV18 and TRBJ1-1; D gene ambiguous. The CDR3 is made up of 12 amino acids. Germline V CDR1 and CDR2: KGHSH, LQKENI. V gave up 6 bases and J gave up 1 base, with 6 bases separating them. The CDR3 protein is CASSTANTEAFF. The CDR3, as DNA: TGTGCCAGCTCCACAGCGAACACTGAAGCTTTCTTT.